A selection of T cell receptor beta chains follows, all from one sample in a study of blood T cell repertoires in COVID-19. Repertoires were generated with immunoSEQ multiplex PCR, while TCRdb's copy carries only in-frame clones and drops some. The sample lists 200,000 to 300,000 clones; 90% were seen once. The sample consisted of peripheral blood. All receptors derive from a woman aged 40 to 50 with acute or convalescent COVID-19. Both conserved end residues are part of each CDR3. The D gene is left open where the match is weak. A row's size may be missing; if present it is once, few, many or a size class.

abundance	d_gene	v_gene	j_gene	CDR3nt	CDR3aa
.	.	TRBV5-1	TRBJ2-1	TGCGCCAGCAGCTTACAGGTCTCCTACAATGAGCAGTTCTTC	CASSLQVSYNEQFF
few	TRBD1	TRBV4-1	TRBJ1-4	TGCGCCAGCAGCCTGGGGACAGCAACTAATGAAAAACTGTTTTTT	CASSLGTATNEKLFF
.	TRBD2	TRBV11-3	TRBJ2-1	TGTGCCAGCAGCTTAGAGCTCTGGACTAGCGGGGGTAGGAATGAGCAGTTCTTC	CASSLELWTSGGRNEQFF
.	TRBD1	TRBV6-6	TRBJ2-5	TGTGCCAGCAGCTACAAAGCGCCGCATCCGGGGACAGGGCTGAGGGAGACCCAGTACTTC	CASSYKAPHPGTGLRETQYF
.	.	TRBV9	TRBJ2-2	TGTGCCAGCAGCGCCTCTGACACCGGGGAGCTGTTTTTT	CASSASDTGELFF
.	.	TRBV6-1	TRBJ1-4	TGTGCCAGCAGTGAAATGGTCCCAGGTGGGTGGACAGAAAATGAAAAACTGTTTTTT	CASSEMVPGGWTENEKLFF
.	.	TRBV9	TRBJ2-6	TGTGCCAGCAGCGTAGTTAGCTCTGGGGCCAACGTCCTGACTTTC	CASSVVSSGANVLTF
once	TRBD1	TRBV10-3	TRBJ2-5	TGTGCCATCAGTGCAGGGGGCGAAGAGACCCAGTACTTC	CAISAGGEETQYF
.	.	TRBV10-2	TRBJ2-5	TGCGCCAGCAGTTTGGACTACAGGACCCAGTACTTC	CASSLDYRTQYF
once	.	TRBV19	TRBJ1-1	TGTGCCAGTAGTATGGTACAGATGAACACTGAAGCTTTCTTT	CASSMVQMNTEAFF
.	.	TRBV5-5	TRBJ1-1	TGTGCCAGCAGCCCAAACACTGAAGCTTTCTTT	CASSPNTEAFF
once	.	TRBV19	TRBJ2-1	TGTGCCAGTAGTAGACAGAACTACAATGAGCAGTTCTTC	CASSRQNYNEQFF
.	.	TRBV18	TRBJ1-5	TGTGCCAGCTCACGCGGGGGTGACCAGCCCCAGCATTTT	CASSRGGDQPQHF
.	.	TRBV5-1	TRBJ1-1	TGCGCCAGCAGTTACCCGCCTCTCTCTCAGGGGCAGAACACTGAAGCTTTCTTT	CASSYPPLSQGQNTEAFF
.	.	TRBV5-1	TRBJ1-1	TGCGCCAGCAGCCACCCTGTGAGAGGGAAGACTGAAGCTTTCTTT	CASSHPVRGKTEAFF
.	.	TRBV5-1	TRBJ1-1	TGCGCCAGCAGCTTGGTAGGGGGATCTGAAGCTTTCTTT	CASSLVGGSEAFF
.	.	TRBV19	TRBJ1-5	TGTGCCAGTAGTATTCAGGGGCATCAGCCCCAGCATTTT	CASSIQGHQPQHF
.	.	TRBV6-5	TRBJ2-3	TGTGCCAGCAGTTACTATTCCAATAAGAGGGATACGCAGTATTTT	CASSYYSNKRDTQYF
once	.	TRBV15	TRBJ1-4	TGTGCCACCAGCAGATATGAGACAGGTCCCGTTGAAAAACTGTTTTTT	CATSRYETGPVEKLFF
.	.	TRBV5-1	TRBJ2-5	TGCGCCAGCACCGCCTTATTAGCAGGCGGGGAGACCCAGTACTTC	CASTALLAGGETQYF
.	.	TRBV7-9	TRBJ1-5	TGTGCCAGCAGCCCCCATGAGACCCAGGACCAGCATTTT	CASSPHETQDQHF
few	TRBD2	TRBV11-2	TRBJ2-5	TGTGCCAGCTCGGGGACTAGCGTCGAGACCCAGTACTTC	CASSGTSVETQYF